This TCR beta chain came from a study of T cell repertoires in cytomegalovirus infection. About the study: It was recently identified HLA-C-restricted and well-studied HLA-B-restricted CMV epitopes that the study used. It was the public TCR beta signatures that indicated both CMV infection and matching HLA type.

Looked up from germline, CDR1 is MNHEY and CDR2 is SMNVEV (reference sequence). The J segment lost 8 bases and the V segment lost 3 bases, leaving 8 bases of the junction unmatched. This CDR3 has 15 amino acids. As regards this clonotype: Its matching antigen is unknown.

General observations from the study: The ex vivo response was dominated by HLA-C-restricted CMV-specific TCR beta clonotypes.

MiXCR, run by TCRdb on the reads, gives a single entry per CDR3 protein. The profile shows 650,000 to 900,000 distinct CDR3 sequences, about 33% of them singletons. This sequence originates from a human donor in good health (CMV status not recorded). Some clones in this sample may be carry-over from other donors' samples. V usage is TRBV27 and J usage is TRBJ1-4; 8 positions agree with TRBD1. Sequencing used cultured CD8+ T cells from PBMCs, obtained from culture after CMV antigen stimulation. Written as DNA, the CDR3 is TGTGCCAGCAGTTTCCTGACAGGGGAGAAAGAAAAACTGTTTTTT. Translated: CASSFLTGEKEKLFF.